This T cell receptor beta chain comes out of a study of T cells after yellow fever vaccination. TCRdb itself ran the 5' RACE reads through MiXCR, one entry per CDR3 protein. This sample yields 500,000 to 650,000 distinct CDR3 sequences, of which 9% to 15% are seen a single time; around 14% belongs to the top ten. V shed 2 bases and J shed 4 bases, with 11 bases lying between them. This CDR3 comprises 14 residues. Looked up from germline, CDR1 is KGHSH and CDR2 is LQKENI. This specimen was PBMCs, taken on the day of the yellow fever booster vaccination. This TCR was recovered from a man aged 25 to 40 who received the YFV17D yellow fever vaccine. The chain has TRBV18 and TRBJ1-1; a possible D gene is TRBD1 (5 bases). CDR3 sequence reads: CASSPDAGGTEAFF. In DNA form, the CDR3 reads TGTGCCAGCTCACCAGATGCCGGGGGCACTGAAGCTTTCTTT. Complete variable domain (other parts from reference TRBV18 and TRBJ1-1): NAGVMQNPRHLVRRRGQEARLRCSPMKGHSHVYWYRQLPEEGLKFMVYLQKENIIDESGMPKERFSAEFPKEGPSILRIQQVVRGDSAAYFCASSPDAGGTEAFFGQGTRLTVV.